This is a list of T cell receptor beta chains from one sample in a study of CD8 T cells in ankylosing spondylitis. Using its own MiXCR run on the 5' RACE reads, TCRdb lists one record per CDR3 protein. This table has 350,000 or so distinct CDR3 sequences, approximately 8% appearing once. Source material: blood, either unsorted or a sorted T cell fraction (not recorded which). The receptors here all came from a male donor with ankylosing spondylitis. The CDR3 runs from the conserved cysteine through the conserved F or W. A D gene is named only where the DNA matches it firmly. Clone size appears in some rows only: once, few, many, or a class for an expanded clone.

j_call,clone_size,v_call,d_call,cdr3_nt,cdr3_aa
TRBJ2-7,.,TRBV25-1,.,TGTGCCAGCACCCAAGGGGGCTACGAGCAGTACTTC,CASTQGGYEQYF
TRBJ1-4,few,TRBV7-8,.,TGTGCCAGCAGCTTAATAGGGGATTCCGGTGAAAAACTGTTTTTT,CASSLIGDSGEKLFF
TRBJ2-7,.,TRBV5-1,.,TGCGCCAGCAGCTTCAAGCCATCCTACGAGCAGTACTTC,CASSFKPSYEQYF
TRBJ2-5,few,TRBV5-1,.,TGCGCCAGCAGCCTGTCCCTCGGCCAAGAGACCCAGTACTTC,CASSLSLGQETQYF
TRBJ2-1,few,TRBV6-1,TRBD2,TGTGCCAGCAGGCCAGCCGGGACTAGCGGGAACTCCTACAATGAGCAGTTCTTC,CASRPAGTSGNSYNEQFF
TRBJ1-4,many,TRBV5-1,TRBD1,TGCGCCAGCAGCATCCGGACAGGGACGGGGGAAAAACTGTTTTTT,CASSIRTGTGEKLFF
TRBJ2-3,.,TRBV20-1,TRBD2,TGCAGTGCTAGACTAGCGGGACAGGATACGCAGTATTTT,CSARLAGQDTQYF
TRBJ2-1,many,TRBV28,TRBD2,TGTGCCAGCCTTCCGGGACTAGCGGGAGTTCAGGGACAGTTCTTC,CASLPGLAGVQGQFF
TRBJ1-2,.,TRBV3-1,.,TGTGCCAGCAGCCATCTGTACGGGAGGTATGGCTACACCTTC,CASSHLYGRYGYTF
TRBJ2-1,many,TRBV5-1,TRBD2,TGCGCCAGCAGCTTGAAATGGGAGGGTAATGAGCAGTTCTTC,CASSLKWEGNEQFF
TRBJ1-1,few,TRBV10-3,.,TGTGCCATCAGCACCGCAGGGGAAGAAACTGAAGCTTTCTTT,CAISTAGEETEAFF
TRBJ2-7,many,TRBV27,TRBD1,TGTGCCAGCAGTTCGACGCCGGGGACAGGAACTGAAAAAGCCGAGCAGTACTTC,CASSSTPGTGTEKAEQYF
TRBJ2-1,.,TRBV28,.,TGTGCCAGCAGTCCGCTACCGGGTCCCCAGTCGCCCAATACGCAGTTCTTC,CASSPLPGPQSPNTQFF
TRBJ2-5,few,TRBV12-3/TRBV12-4,.,TGTGCCAGCAGTTTGTACGGGGAACGAGAGACCCAGTACTTC,CASSLYGERETQYF
TRBJ2-2,few,TRBV18,.,TGTGCCAGCTCACCACCCGCGATCGGTGGCGGCACCGGGGAGCTGTTTTTT,CASSPPAIGGGTGELFF
TRBJ2-7,many,TRBV5-1,.,TGCGCCAGCAGCTTGGACAGGCGAACCTACGAGCAGTACTTC,CASSLDRRTYEQYF
TRBJ2-2,few,TRBV6-1,TRBD2,TGTGCCAGCAAAGAACTAGCGGGGTATACCGGGGAGCTGTTTTTT,CASKELAGYTGELFF
TRBJ2-5,few,TRBV5-1,TRBD1,TGCGCCAGCAGCTTGGCAGGGGGCCTAGAGACCCAGTACTTC,CASSLAGGLETQYF
TRBJ2-5,.,TRBV7-9,TRBD1,TGTGCCAGCAGCGACAGGGAAGAGACCCAGTACTTC,CASSDREETQYF
TRBJ2-2,many,TRBV28,.,TGTGCCAGCAGTGCACTGAACACCGGGGAGCTGTTTTTT,CASSALNTGELFF
TRBJ2-6,many,TRBV12-3/TRBV12-4,.,TGTGCCAGCAAACAGTTCTCTGGGGCCAACGTCCTGACTTTC,CASKQFSGANVLTF
TRBJ1-1,few,TRBV6-2/TRBV6-3,.,TGTGCCAGCAGTTACGCGGCTGAAGCTTTCTTT,CASSYAAEAFF
TRBJ2-1,.,TRBV20-1,TRBD2,TGCAGTGCTAGAGATAGCGCTAGCGGGAGGGAACACAATGAGCAGTTCTTC,CSARDSASGREHNEQFF
TRBJ2-1,.,TRBV4-3,TRBD2,TGCGCCAGCAAGCCCAGCGGGGGACGCAATGAGCAGTTCTTC,CASKPSGGRNEQFF
TRBJ2-1,.,TRBV5-1,TRBD1,TGCGCCAGCAGCTTGGTAGGGACAGCCGTCAATGAGCAGTTCTTC,CASSLVGTAVNEQFF
TRBJ2-1,few,TRBV20-1,.,TGCAGTGCTAGAGATCGATCCGCGGAACATGTCAATGAGCAGTTCTTC,CSARDRSAEHVNEQFF
TRBJ2-1,.,TRBV29-1,.,TGCAGCGTCCGCCTCCGGCGGTCCTACAATGAGCAGTTCTTC,CSVRLRRSYNEQFF
TRBJ2-6,.,TRBV4-2,TRBD2,TGTGCCAGCAGCCAACCCACGAAAGGTCTAGCGGGAGTTCCTGGGGCCAACGTCCTGACTTTC,CASSQPTKGLAGVPGANVLTF
TRBJ1-4,many,TRBV7-9,TRBD1,TGTGCCAGCAGCCTCGCGGCCGGGACAGGAAGTGAAAAACTGTTTTTT,CASSLAAGTGSEKLFF
TRBJ2-2,many,TRBV7-2,.,TGTGCCAGCAGCTTAGATGGTAACACCGGGGAGCTGTTTTTT,CASSLDGNTGELFF
TRBJ2-7,.,TRBV9,TRBD1,TGTGCCAGCAGCGGAGGGGGACAGTCCTACGAGCAGTACTTC,CASSGGGQSYEQYF
TRBJ2-3,.,TRBV30,TRBD2,TGTGCCTGGAGTCCTAAGACTAGCGAAGTCACAGATACGCAGTATTTT,CAWSPKTSEVTDTQYF
TRBJ2-1,.,TRBV29-1,TRBD2,TGCAGCGTTGAAGATGGTGGTACTAGCGGGGATCTCTACAATGAGCAGTTCTTC,CSVEDGGTSGDLYNEQFF
TRBJ2-1,many,TRBV29-1,.,TGCAGCGTTGAACCGAACAGGGCCGGGGGGCAGTTCTTC,CSVEPNRAGGQFF
TRBJ2-7,.,TRBV3-1,.,TGTGCCAGCAGCCAAGACACTACCGGTATCTACGAGCAGTACTTC,CASSQDTTGIYEQYF
TRBJ2-5,.,TRBV9,TRBD1,TGTGCCAGCAGTAAAACTGGACAGGGTGAGACCCAGTACTTC,CASSKTGQGETQYF
TRBJ1-6,few,TRBV15,.,TGTGCCACCAGCAGAGCGCCCCTTTCACCCCTCCACTTT,CATSRAPLSPLHF
TRBJ2-1,many,TRBV9,TRBD2,TGTGCCAGCAGCGTTGTAGCGGGAGGCTACAATGAGCAGTTCTTC,CASSVVAGGYNEQFF
TRBJ2-3,few,TRBV6-1,TRBD2,TGTGCCAGCAGTCCCGGGAGGGGACGGGATACGCAGTATTTT,CASSPGRGRDTQYF
TRBJ2-1,.,TRBV29-1,TRBD2,TGCAGCGTTGAAGCAACTAGCGGGGTCTACAATGAGCAGTTCTTC,CSVEATSGVYNEQFF
TRBJ2-1,many,TRBV29-1,.,TGCAGCGTTGAAGATGGTAGCGAGCTGTCCTACAATGAGCAGTTCTTC,CSVEDGSELSYNEQFF
TRBJ2-7,.,TRBV9,TRBD1,TGTGCCAGCAGCGTAGCAGGGGGAGATAGATACGAGCAGTACTTC,CASSVAGGDRYEQYF
TRBJ2-7,once,TRBV29-1,.,TGCAGCGTCCTCAGGCTGAGCGAGCAGTACTTC,CSVLRLSEQYF
TRBJ2-1,.,TRBV28,TRBD2,TGTGCCAGCAGTAACAAGCGGGAGCTATACAATGAGCAGTTCTTC,CASSNKRELYNEQFF
TRBJ1-3,.,TRBV4-2,.,TGTGCCAGCAGCCCGCGGGACTCTGGAAACACCATATATTTT,CASSPRDSGNTIYF
TRBJ2-3,many,TRBV12-3/TRBV12-4,.,TGTGCCAGCAGTCCCCTCGGACATTCCACAGATACGCAGTATTTT,CASSPLGHSTDTQYF
TRBJ1-5,.,TRBV4-3,.,TGCGCCAGCAGCCAAGCCGGGGGGGGCAATCAGCCCCAGCATTTT,CASSQAGGGNQPQHF
TRBJ1-5,.,TRBV11-2,.,TGTGCCAGCAGCCCCTCAGGGCGCAATCAGCCCCAGCATTTT,CASSPSGRNQPQHF
TRBJ2-7,many,TRBV15,.,TGTGCCACCAGCAGAGGCAGGAGTGGGCGCGAGCAGTACTTC,CATSRGRSGREQYF